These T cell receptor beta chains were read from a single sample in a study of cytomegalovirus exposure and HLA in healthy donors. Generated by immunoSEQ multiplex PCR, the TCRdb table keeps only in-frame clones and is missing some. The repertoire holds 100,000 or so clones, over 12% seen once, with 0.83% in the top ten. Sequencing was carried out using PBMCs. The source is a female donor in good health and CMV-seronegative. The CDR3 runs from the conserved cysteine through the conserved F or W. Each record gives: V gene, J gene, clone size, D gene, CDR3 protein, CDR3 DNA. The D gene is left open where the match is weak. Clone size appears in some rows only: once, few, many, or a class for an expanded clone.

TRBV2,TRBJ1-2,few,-,CASTGVGYGYTF,TGTGCCAGCACGGGGGTGGGCTATGGCTACACCTTC
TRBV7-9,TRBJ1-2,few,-,CASTPDGAHYGYTF,TGTGCCAGCACCCCTGATGGGGCACACTATGGCTACACCTTC
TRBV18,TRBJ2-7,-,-,CASSPANRYEQYF,TGTGCCAGCTCACCCGCGAACCGCTACGAGCAGTACTTC
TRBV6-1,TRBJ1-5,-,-,CASWAGYNQPQHF,TGTGCCAGCTGGGCAGGTTACAATCAGCCCCAGCATTTT
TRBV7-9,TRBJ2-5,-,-,CASSQGFQETQYF,TGTGCCAGCAGCCAGGGTTTCCAAGAGACCCAGTACTTC
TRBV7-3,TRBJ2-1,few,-,CASSMSSYNEQFF,TGTGCCAGCAGCATGAGCTCCTACAATGAGCAGTTCTTC
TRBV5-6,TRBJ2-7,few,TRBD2,CASSPPTGLAGRSSYEQYF,TGTGCCAGCAGCCCCCCGACGGGGCTAGCGGGAAGGAGCTCCTACGAGCAGTACTTC
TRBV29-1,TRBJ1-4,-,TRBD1,CSVEERTGVPGGEKLFF,TGCAGCGTTGAAGAGCGGACAGGGGTCCCCGGGGGTGAAAAACTGTTTTTT
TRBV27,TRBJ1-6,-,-,CASSLSEYNQNQGTLHF,TGTGCCAGCAGTTTATCGGAGTATAACCAAAACCAGGGGACCCTCCACTTT
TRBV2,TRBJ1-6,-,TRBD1,CASSVGQRIHPLHF,TGTGCCAGCAGCGTGGGACAGCGAATTCATCCCCTCCACTTT
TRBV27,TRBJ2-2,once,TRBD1,CASSFSTGGGTGELFF,TGTGCCAGCAGTTTCAGCACAGGGGGTGGCACCGGGGAGCTGTTTTTT
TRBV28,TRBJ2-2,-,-,CASRSTGIANTGELFF,TGTGCCAGCAGATCTACAGGGATTGCGAACACCGGGGAGCTGTTTTTT
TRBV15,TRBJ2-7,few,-,CATSRGTQGPPAYEQYF,TGTGCCACCAGCAGGGGCACACAGGGACCCCCAGCCTACGAGCAGTACTTC
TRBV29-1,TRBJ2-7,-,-,CSVEGAGEQYF,TGCAGCGTTGAAGGGGCGGGCGAGCAGTACTTC
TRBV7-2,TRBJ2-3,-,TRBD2,CASSLVVLAGSADTQYF,TGTGCCAGCAGCTTAGTCGTCCTAGCGGGGTCGGCAGATACGCAGTATTTT
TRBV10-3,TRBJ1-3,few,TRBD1,CAISLTGQALSGNTIYF,TGTGCCATCAGTCTGACTGGACAGGCCCTCTCTGGAAACACCATATATTTT
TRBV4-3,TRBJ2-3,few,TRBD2,CASSQSPPPSGADTQYF,TGCGCCAGCAGCCAAAGTCCCCCGCCTAGCGGGGCAGATACGCAGTATTTT
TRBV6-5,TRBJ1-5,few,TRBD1,CASRGQGGSEPQHF,TGTGCCAGCAGAGGACAGGGAGGTAGTGAGCCCCAGCATTTT
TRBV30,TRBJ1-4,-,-,CAWSVRGSEKLFF,TGTGCCTGGAGTGTACGCGGGAGTGAAAAACTGTTTTTT
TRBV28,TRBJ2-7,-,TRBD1,CATTSGTAGYEQYF,TGTGCCACCACCTCCGGGACAGCTGGCTACGAGCAGTACTTC
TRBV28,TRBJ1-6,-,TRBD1,CASSRGTGVSPLHF,TGTGCCAGCAGCCGAGGGACAGGCGTATCACCCCTCCACTTT
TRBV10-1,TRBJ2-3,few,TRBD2,CASSEAGTSGWTDTQYF,TGCGCCAGCAGTGAGGCCGGGACTAGCGGTTGGACAGATACGCAGTATTTT
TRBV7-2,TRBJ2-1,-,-,CASSLQGNYNEQFF,TGTGCCAGCAGCTTACAGGGGAACTACAATGAGCAGTTCTTC
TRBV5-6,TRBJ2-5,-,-,CASSPTGLQETQYF,TGTGCCAGCAGCCCAACAGGATTACAAGAGACCCAGTACTTC
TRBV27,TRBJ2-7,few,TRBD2,CASRKLAGVYEQYF,TGTGCCAGCAGGAAGCTAGCGGGGGTCTACGAGCAGTACTTC
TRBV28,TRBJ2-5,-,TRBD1,CASSFIGDRQYQETQYF,TGTGCCAGCAGTTTTATTGGGGACAGGCAGTACCAAGAGACCCAGTACTTC
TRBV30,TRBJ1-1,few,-,CAWIGLGAQAFF,TGTGCCTGGATAGGCTTAGGGGCGCAAGCTTTCTTT
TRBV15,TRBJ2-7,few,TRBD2,CATSRDPTSGRNNEQYF,TGTGCCACCAGCAGAGATCCGACTAGCGGGAGGAACAACGAGCAGTACTTC
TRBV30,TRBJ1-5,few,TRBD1,CAWSADRAFHSNQPQHF,TGTGCCTGGAGTGCGGACAGGGCCTTTCATAGCAATCAGCCCCAGCATTTT
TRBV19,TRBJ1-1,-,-,CASSIRGNTEAFF,TGTGCCAGTAGTATAAGGGGGAACACTGAAGCTTTCTTT
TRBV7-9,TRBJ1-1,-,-,CASSLRQTNTEAFF,TGTGCCAGCAGCTTACGACAGACGAACACTGAAGCTTTCTTT
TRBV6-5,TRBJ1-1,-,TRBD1,CASNTGDLAFF,TGTGCCAGCAACACAGGGGATTTGGCTTTCTTT
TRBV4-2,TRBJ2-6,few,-,CASSQVRAGANVLTF,TGTGCCAGCAGCCAAGTCAGGGCTGGGGCCAACGTCCTGACTTTC
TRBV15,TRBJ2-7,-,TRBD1,CATSRGGQGIYEQYF,TGTGCCACCAGCAGAGGGGGACAGGGAATCTACGAGCAGTACTTC
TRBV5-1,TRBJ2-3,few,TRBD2,CASSSRGGRGVFTDTQYF,TGCGCCAGCAGCTCCCGGGGGGGGCGGGGGGTCTTCACAGATACGCAGTATTTT
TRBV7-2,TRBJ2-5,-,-,CASSLRRGETQYF,TGTGCCAGCAGCTTAAGGCGGGGAGAGACCCAGTACTTC
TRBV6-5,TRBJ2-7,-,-,CASSYSNAGFSYEQYF,TGTGCCAGCAGTTACTCAAATGCAGGGTTCTCCTACGAGCAGTACTTC
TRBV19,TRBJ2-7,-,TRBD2,CASSKGLASDNEQYF,TGTGCCAGTAGTAAAGGACTAGCGTCGGACAACGAGCAGTACTTC
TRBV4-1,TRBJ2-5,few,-,CASSQDVGKGRGETQYF,TGCGCCAGCAGCCAAGATGTCGGAAAAGGGAGAGGCGAGACCCAGTACTTC
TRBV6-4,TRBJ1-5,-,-,CASSDAGSGNQPQHF,TGTGCCAGCAGTGACGCAGGGTCAGGCAATCAGCCCCAGCATTTT
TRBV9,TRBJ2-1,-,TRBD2,CASSAPSGGQYNEQFF,TGTGCCAGCAGCGCCCCTAGCGGGGGCCAATACAATGAGCAGTTCTTC
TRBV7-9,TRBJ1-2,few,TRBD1,CATDRDSYLLGYTF,TGTGCCACTGACCGGGACAGTTACCTTTTGGGCTACACCTTC
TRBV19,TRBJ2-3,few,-,CASSLFLDRSDTQYF,TGTGCCAGTAGTTTGTTCCTAGATCGCTCAGATACGCAGTATTTT
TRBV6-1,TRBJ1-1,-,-,CASSDSGNTEAFF,TGTGCCAGCAGTGACTCAGGGAACACTGAAGCTTTCTTT